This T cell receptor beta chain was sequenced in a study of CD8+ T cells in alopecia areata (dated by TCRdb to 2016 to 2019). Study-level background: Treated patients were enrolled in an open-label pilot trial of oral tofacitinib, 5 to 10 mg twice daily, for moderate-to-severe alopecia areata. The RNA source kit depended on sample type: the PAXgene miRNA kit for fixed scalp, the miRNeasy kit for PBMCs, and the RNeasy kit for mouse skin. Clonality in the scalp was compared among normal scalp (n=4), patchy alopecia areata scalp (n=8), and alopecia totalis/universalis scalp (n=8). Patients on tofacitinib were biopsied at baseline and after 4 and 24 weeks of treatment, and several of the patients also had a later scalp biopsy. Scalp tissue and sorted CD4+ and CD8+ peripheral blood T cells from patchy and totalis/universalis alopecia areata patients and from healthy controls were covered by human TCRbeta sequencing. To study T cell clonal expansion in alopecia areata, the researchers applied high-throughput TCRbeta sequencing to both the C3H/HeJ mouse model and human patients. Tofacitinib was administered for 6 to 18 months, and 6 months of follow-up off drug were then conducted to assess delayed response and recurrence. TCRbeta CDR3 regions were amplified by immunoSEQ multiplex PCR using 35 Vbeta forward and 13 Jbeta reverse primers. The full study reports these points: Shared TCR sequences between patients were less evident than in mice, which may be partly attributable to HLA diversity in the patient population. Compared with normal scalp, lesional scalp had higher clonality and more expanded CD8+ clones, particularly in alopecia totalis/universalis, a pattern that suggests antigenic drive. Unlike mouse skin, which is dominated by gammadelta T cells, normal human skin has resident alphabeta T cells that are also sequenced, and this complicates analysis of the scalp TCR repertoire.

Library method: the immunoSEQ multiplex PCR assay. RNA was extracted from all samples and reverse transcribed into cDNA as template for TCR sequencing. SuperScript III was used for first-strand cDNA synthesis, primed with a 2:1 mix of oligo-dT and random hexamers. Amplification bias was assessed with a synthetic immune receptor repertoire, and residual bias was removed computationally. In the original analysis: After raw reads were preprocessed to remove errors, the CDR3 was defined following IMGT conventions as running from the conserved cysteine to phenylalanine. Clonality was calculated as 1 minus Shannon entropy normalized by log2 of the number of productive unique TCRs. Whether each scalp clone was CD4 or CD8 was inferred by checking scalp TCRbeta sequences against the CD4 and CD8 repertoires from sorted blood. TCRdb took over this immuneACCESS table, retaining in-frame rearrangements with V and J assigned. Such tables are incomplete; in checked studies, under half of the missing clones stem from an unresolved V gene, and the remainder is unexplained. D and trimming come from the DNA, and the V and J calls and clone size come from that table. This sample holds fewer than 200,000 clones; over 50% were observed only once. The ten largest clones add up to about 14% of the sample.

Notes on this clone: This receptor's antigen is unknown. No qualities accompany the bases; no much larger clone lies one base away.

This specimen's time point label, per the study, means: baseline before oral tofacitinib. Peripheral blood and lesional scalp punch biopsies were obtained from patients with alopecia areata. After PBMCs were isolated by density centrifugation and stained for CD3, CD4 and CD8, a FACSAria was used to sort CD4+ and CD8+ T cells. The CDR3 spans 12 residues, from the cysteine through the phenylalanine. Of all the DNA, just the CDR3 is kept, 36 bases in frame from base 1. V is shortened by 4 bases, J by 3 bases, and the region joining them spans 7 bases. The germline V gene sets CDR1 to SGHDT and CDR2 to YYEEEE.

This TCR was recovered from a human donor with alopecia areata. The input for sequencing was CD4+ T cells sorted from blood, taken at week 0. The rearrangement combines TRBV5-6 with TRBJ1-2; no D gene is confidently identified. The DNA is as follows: TGTGCCAGCAGCCTCCGGGACTATGGCTACACCTTC. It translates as CASSLRDYGYTF. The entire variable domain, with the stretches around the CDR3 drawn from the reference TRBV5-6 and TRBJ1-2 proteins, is DAGVTQSPTHLIKTRGQQVTLRCSPKSGHDTVSWYQQALGQGPQFIFQYYEEEERQRGNFPDRFSGHQFPNYSSELNVNALLLGDSALYLCASSLRDYGYTFGSGTRLTVV.